The T cell receptor (beta chain) under discussion was sequenced for a study of regulatory T cells in long-lasting Graves disease (dated by TCRdb to the early 2020s). Context from the whole study: In the newly diagnosed Graves' disease group, patients had been taking antithyroid drugs for less than 3 months. This study used TCR sequencing and RNA sequencing of peripheral blood to compare persistent Graves' disease patients against newly diagnosed Graves' disease patients. The study was registered as a clinical trial and conducted in China. A total of about 35 samples underwent TCR sequencing, from about 13 patients with persistent Graves' disease and about 20 patients with newly diagnosed Graves' disease.

The CDR3 measures 16 amino acids from cysteine to phenylalanine. Only the CDR3 region is kept as DNA, spanning 48 bases read in frame from base 1. Per the germline V gene, KGHSH is the CDR1 and LQKENI is the CDR2. The V end loses 8 bases and the J end loses 8 bases, and a stretch of 25 bases separates them. Libraries were constructed by multiplex PCR. The sequencer listed for this sample is Illumina HiSeq 4000. To build TCR beta libraries, CDR3 regions were amplified by Arm-PCR using iRepertoire HTBI primers. Before sequencing, the PCR products underwent gel purification. Concerning the study's data processing: Across samples, about 63 TRBV and 13 to 15 TRBJ segments were identified and used for gene usage analysis of CDR3 amino acid clonotypes. Filtered high-quality paired reads were merged into contigs using COPE and FqMerger. Contigs were aligned with BLAST to IMGT TRBV, TRBD and TRBJ reference genes, and CDR3 was defined per IMGT. Any clonotype with a frequency above 0.1% was counted as a highly expanded clone. Shannon entropy was used to measure repertoire diversity, and the Gini coefficient was used to measure V-J evenness. Public clonotypes were defined as clonotypes shared by more than one individual. In-frame beta chains were kept once TCRdb had trimmed the public reads at Q25 with fastp and called clones with MiXCR. For every CDR3 protein sequence, its rows merge into one entry that carries the most common genes and DNA. TCRdb's processing, not the authors', yielded these V and J calls. In this sample the table shows 500,000 or so distinct CDR3 sequences, 15% to 20% of which occur a single time. Of the sample, roughly 25% falls within the top ten clones.

The label giving this sample's time point can be read as: newly diagnosed GD, antithyroid drugs for less than 3 months. For both TCR sequencing and RNA sequencing, RNA was extracted from PBMCs using TRIzol. The diagnosis of Graves' disease was made according to American Thyroid Association guidelines. Patients were recruited from an endocrinology department in Xi'an, China. From each patient, around 9.3 milliliters of peripheral blood was collected into an EDTA anticoagulant tube. Ficoll Paque Plus density gradient separation was used to isolate PBMCs, and no further T cell sorting was done. An Agilent 2100 Bioanalyzer and agarose gel were used to assess RNA quality, and a NanoDrop 2000 was used to measure RNA concentration. Results and caveats for the whole study, not just this receptor: Sequencing and analysis were restricted to the TCR beta chain. Lower TCR Shannon entropy and fewer highly expanded clones were observed in persistent Graves' disease patients than in newly diagnosed patients, which suggested clonal expansion. More public clonotypes were shared among persistent patients (roughly 2,700) than among newly diagnosed patients (more than 900). Because the primary lesion, thyroid tissue, could not be accessed, the study looked at peripheral blood alone. TRBV28, TRBJ1-2 and TRBJ2-5 were preferentially used in persistent disease, while TRBV20-1 and TRBJ2-1 were favored in newly diagnosed disease. As a limitation, the authors acknowledged that the small sample size may reduce accuracy.

This clonotype was observed a handful of times. What antigen it recognizes has not been identified. No much larger clone exists at a distance of one base, and base qualities are not known. The data were also submitted as part of a second study, on T cells in Graves' hyperthyroidism and ophthalmopathy. Reported in the second study: A patient counted as having stable Graves' hyperthyroidism if no progression to ophthalmopathy occurred over 18 months of follow-up. The hyperthyroidism patients were between 18 and 65 years old and newly diagnosed, with a disease duration of less than 2 months. The study excluded patients with uncontrolled infections, other autoimmune diseases, pregnancy or lactation. Diagnoses relied on clinical symptoms, serum thyroxine and TRAb, thyroid ultrasound and orbital computed tomography. A first-round RT-PCR of the TCR CDR3 used the HTBI primer set with the Qiagen OneStep RT-PCR kit. Most expanded thyroid clonotypes (frequency above 0.001) were also detected in blood, suggesting blood repertoires may reflect thyroid immune responses. In cross-validation, a model built on a 13 V-J signature told ophthalmopathy apart from stable hyperthyroidism with approximately 90% sensitivity and around 83% specificity, and in testing the same model reached 80%/75%. In validation, progression to ophthalmopathy was predicted by the model with 55% to 71% sensitivity and around 76% specificity, a median of 6.5 months before onset. To identify TCR V-J signatures that set the groups apart, the researchers used a discovery cohort of 100 or so patients, made up of 40 to 45 with Graves' ophthalmopathy and 55 to 65 with stable Graves' hyperthyroidism. Prospective prediction of ophthalmopathy was tested in an independent validation cohort of 18 to 20 hyperthyroidism patients and 15 to 17 patients who later progressed to ophthalmopathy. For training and testing, the 100 or so patients in the discovery cohort were randomly divided in a 7:3 ratio. The study also compared thyroid tissue and blood T-cell repertoires from about six Graves' hyperthyroidism patients. Following sampling, methimazole starting at 30 mg daily was given to hyperthyroidism patients, and high-dose intravenous methylprednisolone was given to ophthalmopathy patients. Libraries were constructed in a second round of multiplex PCR, after which size selection and purification were performed. Paired-end sequencing of the libraries was performed with 100 bp reads on an Illumina HiSeq2000. SOAPnuke was used to process the raw data, removing reads that contained adapters or uncalled bases, had a mean Phred below 15, or lacked an exact match to the constant primer or identifier. High-quality paired reads were merged using COPE v1.2.5, and each unique nucleotide sequence was defined as a clonotype. Clonotypes were aligned to IMGT TRBV, TRBD and TRBJ reference segments using MiTCR v1.1. The analysis was restricted to V-J combinations with a frequency above 0.0001, which together covered approximately 99% of the repertoires. A TCS score was defined as the ratio between F50 (clonal expansion) and ExV (chaos), using BLOSUM62-based TCRdist between CDR3 peptides within each V-J. Welch's t-statistics and random forest reduced roughly 500 V-J features to 10 to 15, which were used in a naive Bayes classifier (R e1071). No statistical method was used to fix the sample size in advance, and group allocation was not hidden from the investigators. TCR Vbeta CDR3 sequencing of some 140 peripheral blood samples (43 ophthalmopathy, around 80 hyperthyroidism and roughly 17 progressor patients) is reported in the paper.

The sample was peripheral blood mononuclear cells (PBMCs), taken at new diagnosis, from a patient treated with antithyroid drugs. The V gene is TRBV18 and the J gene is TRBJ2-1; the D element might be TRBD1 or TRBD2, as each aligns at 5 bases. The receptor was derived from a middle-aged woman with Graves disease. Donor details come from another sample of the same person, matched by shared clones. The CDR3 in this case is CASPLTPGATVYEQFF. The sequence in DNA is TGTGCCAGCCCACTCACCCCCGGGGCGACAGTATATGAGCAGTTCTTC.